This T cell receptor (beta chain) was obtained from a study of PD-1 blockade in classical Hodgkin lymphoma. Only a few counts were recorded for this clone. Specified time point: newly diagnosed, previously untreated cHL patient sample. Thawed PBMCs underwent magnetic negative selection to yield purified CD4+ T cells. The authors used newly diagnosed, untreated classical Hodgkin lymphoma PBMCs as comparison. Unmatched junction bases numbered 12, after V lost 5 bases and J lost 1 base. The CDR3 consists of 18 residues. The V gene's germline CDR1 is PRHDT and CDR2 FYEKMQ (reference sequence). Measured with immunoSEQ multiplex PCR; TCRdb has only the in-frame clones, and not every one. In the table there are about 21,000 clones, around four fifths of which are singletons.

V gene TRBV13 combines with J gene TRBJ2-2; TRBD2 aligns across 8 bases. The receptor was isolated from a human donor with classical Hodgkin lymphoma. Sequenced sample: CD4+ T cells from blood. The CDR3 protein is CASSERSLAGLNTGELFF. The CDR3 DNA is TGTGCCAGCAGCGAAAGAAGCCTAGCGGGCCTGAACACCGGGGAGCTGTTTTTT.